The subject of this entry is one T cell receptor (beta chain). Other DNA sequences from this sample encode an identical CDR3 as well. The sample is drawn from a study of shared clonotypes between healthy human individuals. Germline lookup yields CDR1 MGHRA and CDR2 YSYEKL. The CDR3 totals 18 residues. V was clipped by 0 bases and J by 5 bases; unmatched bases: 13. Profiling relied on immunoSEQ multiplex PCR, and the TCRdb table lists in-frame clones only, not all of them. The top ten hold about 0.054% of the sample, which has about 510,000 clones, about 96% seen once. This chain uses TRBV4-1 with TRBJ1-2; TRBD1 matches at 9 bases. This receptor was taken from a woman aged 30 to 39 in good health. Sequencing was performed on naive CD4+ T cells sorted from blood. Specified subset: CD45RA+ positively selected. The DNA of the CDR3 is TGCGCCAGCAGCCAAGATCGAAGGGGCAGGGACAGGGATTATGGCTACACCTTC. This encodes CASSQDRRGRDRDYGYTF.